This paragraph reports one T cell receptor beta chain. No antigen is known for it. Sequencing was performed with immunoSEQ multiplex PCR; in TCRdb, only in-frame clones are kept and a portion is missing. The sample has 75,000 to 90,000 clones; over 80% are singletons. This specimen belongs to a study of cytotoxic CD8 clonotypes in ibrutinib-treated CLL. The CDR3 has 14 amino acids. CDR1 and CDR2 from the germline V gene are MNHNY and SVGAGI (reference sequence). V was trimmed by 4 bases and J by 3 bases, leaving 12 bases between them. Points from the study as a whole: The study sampled sustained-remission and progressing patients at different times.

The rearrangement uses TRBV6-6 and TRBJ1-1; D not certain. Sample: PBMCs, taken after 24 months of ibrutinib treatment. The source of this sequence is a human donor with chronic lymphocytic leukemia. The CDR3 is CASSSQFLDTEAFF. In DNA, the CDR3 is TGTGCCAGCAGTTCCCAATTCCTAGACACTGAAGCTTTCTTT.